These 4 T cell receptor beta chains share one sample of origin, sequenced in a study of shared clonotypes between healthy human individuals. The table came from immunoSEQ multiplex PCR; TCRdb's copy has only in-frame clones and leaves some out. Of around 1,100,000 clones listed, approximately 77% are singletons. The sequenced sample was memory CD4+ T cells from PBMCs. Subset meaning: CD45RA-negative fraction. Receptor source: a young man in good health. Some clones in this sample may be carry-over from other donors' samples.

V is TRBV14 and J is TRBJ2-7, with 8 bases lining up with TRBD2. With 0 bases clipped from V and 4 bases from J, the junction kept 8 bases outside the gene matches. The CDR3 contains 16 residues. CDR1 is SGHDN, CDR2 FVKESK, per germline. The CDR3 sequence is CASSQDLTGRAYEQYF. CDR3 nucleotides: TGTGCCAGCAGCCAAGATCTCACCGGGAGGGCTTACGAGCAGTACTTC.

On this clone: Different DNA sequences within this sample yield the same CDR3. This sequence joins TRBV18 and TRBJ2-3; 15 positions agree with TRBD2. CDR1 is KGHSH and CDR2 is LQKENI in the germline V gene. Trimming at V came to 3 bases and at J to 3 bases, leaving 10 bases not matched to a gene. CDR3 length equals 19 residues. CDR3 bases: TGTGCCAGCTCACCCCTCGGACTAGCGGGAGGGCCGGGTACAGATACGCAGTATTTT. Residues: CASSPLGLAGGPGTDTQYF.

This chain links TRBV6-5 with TRBJ2-6, with a tentative D call TRBD1 (6 bases). CDR3 length equals 14 residues. Germline CDR1 MNHEY, CDR2 SVGAGI. Trimming removed 6 bases at V and 0 bases at J, with 6 bases between. CDR3 sequence reads: CASRDSSGANVLTF. DNA for the CDR3: TGTGCCAGCAGGGACAGCTCTGGGGCCAACGTCCTGACTTTC.

The sample holds many counts of this clone. The chain has TRBV15 and TRBJ1-1; D gene uncertain. Germline V lookup: CDR1 LNHNV, CDR2 YYDKDF (reference sequence). The CDR3 has 13 amino acids. The V end lost 1 base, the J end lost 1 base, and 4 bases lay between the germline ends. In DNA form, the CDR3 reads TGTGCCACCAGCAGAGCAGAGAACACTGAAGCTTTCTTT. Translation: CATSRAENTEAFF.